This TCR beta chain derives from a study of T cells after yellow fever vaccination. For the study at large: With SMART-Seq v4 Ultra Low Input, the fractions containing low cell numbers were prepared.

Germline V gives CDR1 SGHTA, CDR2 FQGNSA. V trimming: 3 bases; J trimming: 0 bases; junction bases outside the gene matches: 8. This CDR3 has 17 residues. Each CDR3 protein gets one entry after TCRdb re-called the 5' RACE reads with MiXCR. The sample carries 450,000 to 550,000 distinct CDR3 sequences, 15% to 20% recorded once. The receptor was isolated from a man aged 25-40 years who received the YFV17D yellow fever vaccine. The rearrangement uses TRBV7-2 and TRBJ2-5, with 9 bases that match TRBD2. The sample here was PBMCs, taken 15 days after the yellow fever booster vaccination. CDR3 amino acids: CASSFRGRLADQETQYF. CDR3 nucleotides: TGTGCCAGCAGCTTTCGGGGGCGACTAGCGGACCAAGAGACCCAGTACTTC.